Sequencing of this T cell receptor (beta chain) was carried out in a study of technical replicates of blood from a few donors. This table comes from immunoSEQ multiplex PCR, and its TCRdb copy is limited to in-frame clones, with some not included. The sample holds tens of thousands of clones; 90% to 95% are singletons and the top ten take approximately 0.25%. The sample consisted of T cells isolated from PBMCs. The receptor comes from a human donor in good health.

The CDR3: CASPRGQSFRQYF. CDR3 in DNA: TGTGCCAGCCCCCGGGGACAGTCGTTTAGGCAGTATTTT. The genes are TRBV2 and TRBJ2-3, with 7 positions matching TRBD1. The CDR3 has 13 residues. Germline V gene sequence: CDR1 SNHLY, CDR2 FYNNEI. Germline trimming cut 8 bases from V and 11 bases from J; bases unmatched to any gene: 13.